The 11 T cell receptor beta chains reported below all come from one sample, sequenced in a study of blood T cell repertoires in COVID-19. Repertoires were generated with immunoSEQ multiplex PCR, while TCRdb's copy carries only in-frame clones and drops some. The sample carries fewer than 700,000 clones, roughly nine tenths recorded once. Sequencing input: peripheral blood. Receptor source: a woman in her forties or fifties with COVID-19, enrolled during active disease.

V gene TRBV10-3 combines with J gene TRBJ2-3; 7 bases agree with TRBD1. This CDR3 contains 18 residues. V was pared by 2 bases and J by 6 bases, with 17 bases of the junction left unmatched. Germline CDR1 is ENHRY and CDR2 is SYGVKD. The CDR3 here is CAISEPNDRVVNIDTQYF. The CDR3 DNA reads TGTGCCATCAGTGAGCCTAACGACAGGGTAGTAAACATTGATACGCAGTATTTT.

The chain couples TRBV24-1 to TRBJ2-1, with 14 positions matching TRBD2. V gave up 4 bases and J gave up 8 bases; unmatched junction bases: 6. The CDR3 loop spans 16 amino acids. Germline-derived CDR1 and CDR2 are KGHDR and SFDVKD. The CDR3 spells CATSDARTSGGYEQFF. The CDR3 bases are TGTGCCACCAGTGACGCCAGGACTAGCGGGGGGTATGAGCAGTTCTTC.

This chain links TRBV24-1 with TRBJ2-1; 9 nucleotides align to TRBD1. Per the germline V gene, CDR1 is KGHDR and CDR2 is SFDVKD. Trimming removed 3 bases from V and 8 bases from J; junction bases left unmatched: 10. The CDR3 is made up of 16 amino acids. CDR3 DNA: TGTGCCACCAGTGATCAGGTGGGACAGGGTATCCATGAGCAGTTCTTC. Amino acids: CATSDQVGQGIHEQFF.

The rearrangement links TRBV24-1 to TRBJ2-3, with 8 bases identical to TRBD2. J was trimmed by 2 bases and V by 0 bases; bases with no gene match: 3. Germline V gene data show CDR1 as KGHDR and CDR2 as SFDVKD. The CDR3 sequence is 16 residues long. CDR3 residues: CATSDLWRGDTDTQYF. The CDR3 DNA is TGTGCCACCAGTGATTTGTGGCGGGGGGACACAGATACGCAGTATTTT.

This chain links TRBV29-1 with TRBJ1-2; 9 bases line up with TRBD1. The CDR3 spans 13 residues. With 6 bases clipped from V and 4 bases from J, the junction kept 6 bases outside the gene matches. In germline, CDR1 is SQVTM, CDR2 ANQGSEA. CDR3 region: CSVIPGQGYGYTF. CDR3 DNA sequence: TGCAGCGTGATACCGGGACAGGGCTATGGCTACACCTTC.

The chain combines TRBV29-1 with TRBJ2-5; 10 positions agree with TRBD2. There are 15 residues in the CDR3. CDR1 and CDR2 (germline): SQVTM, ANQGSEA. V shed 7 bases, J shed 5 bases, and the junction held 13 bases outside the gene matches. CDR3 in amino acids: CSAASGGPNVETQYF. Here the CDR3 DNA reads TGCAGCGCGGCTAGCGGGGGCCCGAATGTGGAGACCCAGTACTTC.

The CDR3 nucleotides are TGTGCCAGCAGTTTAGTACCCTCTGGGGCCAACGTCCTGACTTTC. Protein: CASSLVPSGANVLTF. The chain carries TRBV6-5 and TRBJ2-6; no clear D gene. The CDR3 consists of 15 residues. V lost 4 bases, J lost 0 bases, and 7 bases lay in between. CDR1 is MNHEY, CDR2 SVGAGI, per germline.

The J gene is TRBJ2-3, the V gene TRBV7-6, with 12 nucleotides matching TRBD2. The J segment lost 0 bases and the V segment lost 2 bases, leaving 9 bases of the junction unmatched. CDR3 length: 19 residues. Looked up from germline, CDR1 is SGHVS and CDR2 is FNYEAQ. The CDR3 region has the DNA TGTGCCAGCAGCTTAATAGGACTAGCGGGGTTTCCTAGCACAGATACGCAGTATTTT. The encoded protein is CASSLIGLAGFPSTDTQYF.

The chain recombines TRBV2 with TRBJ2-5; D possibly corresponds to TRBD2 (6 bases). V was pared by 7 bases and J by 5 bases, with 14 bases between. The CDR3 is 13 amino acids. The germline gives CDR1 SNHLY, CDR2 FYNNEI. As DNA, the CDR3 is TGTGCCAGCACCGGAGGAGGGCAGGAGACCCAGTACTTC. Its translation is CASTGGGQETQYF.

This clone appeared a single time. The CDR3 nucleotides are TGTGCCAGCAGCCTCCGGGACAGAGACCTGAGCACCATATATTTT. It specifies CASSLRDRDLSTIYF. The V call is TRBV3-1 (or the pseudogene TRBV3-2), the J call TRBJ1-3, with 7 bases lining up with TRBD1. The CDR3 spans 15 residues. With V trimmed by 4 bases and J by 9 bases, 12 bases remained unmatched. The germline V gene encodes CDR1 LGHDT and CDR2 YNNKEL (reference sequence).

This clone was detected only once. The chain recombines TRBV24-1 with TRBJ2-1; 13 bases are a match to TRBD2. The V gene's germline CDR1 is KGHDR and CDR2 SFDVKD. The CDR3 extends over 17 amino acids. The J segment lost 5 bases and the V segment lost 3 bases, leaving 6 bases of the junction unmatched. The CDR3 nucleotides read TGTGCCACCAGTGATCCAGGACTAGCGGGGGCTAACAATGAGCAGTTCTTC. Translation: CATSDPGLAGANNEQFF.